A selection of T cell receptor beta chains follows, all from one sample in a study of cytomegalovirus exposure and HLA in healthy donors. The table came from immunoSEQ multiplex PCR; TCRdb's copy has only in-frame clones and leaves some out. The profile shows about 170,000 clones, approximately 87% of them singletons. Sequencing was done on a sample of PBMCs. The receptors come from a woman in her thirties in good health and CMV-seronegative. Each CDR3 is given with its conserved first and last residue. Each record gives: clone size, D gene, V gene, J gene, CDR3 length, CDR3 DNA, CDR3 protein. A D gene is named only where the DNA matches it firmly. Expanded clones get a size class; other rows say once, few or many, or leave the size out.

clone_size: .
d_call: .
v_call: TRBV30
j_call: TRBJ1-1
cdr3_length: 13
cdr3_nt: TGTGCCTGGAGTGGATCGGCCATCGCTGAAGCTTTCTTT
cdr3_aa: CAWSGSAIAEAFF

clone_size: .
d_call: .
v_call: TRBV11-3
j_call: TRBJ2-1
cdr3_length: 12
cdr3_nt: TGTGCCAGCAGCTTAGAATCGAACGAGCAGTTCTTC
cdr3_aa: CASSLESNEQFF

clone_size: .
d_call: TRBD1
v_call: TRBV5-1
j_call: TRBJ1-5
cdr3_length: 16
cdr3_nt: TGCGCCAGCAGCCTAGGACAGGGCGGAACGAATCAGCCCCAGCATTTT
cdr3_aa: CASSLGQGGTNQPQHF

clone_size: once
d_call: .
v_call: TRBV27
j_call: TRBJ1-2
cdr3_length: 15
cdr3_nt: TGTGCCAGCAGTTTATCTGGCCTCCCTAACTATGGCTACACCTTC
cdr3_aa: CASSLSGLPNYGYTF

clone_size: .
d_call: TRBD1
v_call: TRBV5-5
j_call: TRBJ1-5
cdr3_length: 15
cdr3_nt: TGTGCCAGCAGCTTAAGACAGGGGGCCAATCAGCCCCAGCATTTT
cdr3_aa: CASSLRQGANQPQHF

clone_size: .
d_call: .
v_call: TRBV6-5
j_call: TRBJ2-3
cdr3_length: 13
cdr3_nt: TGTGCCAGCAGTTACATGGACACAGATACGCAGTATTTT
cdr3_aa: CASSYMDTDTQYF

clone_size: .
d_call: .
v_call: TRBV9
j_call: TRBJ2-7
cdr3_length: 15
cdr3_nt: TGTGCCAGCAGCGTCTCCGGGTCCGCAAGCTACGAGCAGTACTTC
cdr3_aa: CASSVSGSASYEQYF

clone_size: .
d_call: .
v_call: TRBV11-1
j_call: TRBJ2-7
cdr3_length: 16
cdr3_nt: TGTGCCAGCAGCTCTTTAGCGGTTTCCGCCTCCTACGAGCAGTACTTC
cdr3_aa: CASSSLAVSASYEQYF

clone_size: .
d_call: TRBD1
v_call: TRBV27
j_call: TRBJ1-4
cdr3_length: 15
cdr3_nt: TGTGCCAGCAGTGTACGCAGACAGGGTGGTGAAAAACTGTTTTTT
cdr3_aa: CASSVRRQGGEKLFF

clone_size: .
d_call: .
v_call: TRBV30
j_call: TRBJ1-4
cdr3_length: 13
cdr3_nt: TGTGCCTGGGGTAAAGGGGTCGATGAAAAACTGTTTTTT
cdr3_aa: CAWGKGVDEKLFF

clone_size: .
d_call: .
v_call: TRBV5-1
j_call: TRBJ2-3
cdr3_length: 17
cdr3_nt: TGCGCCAGCAGCCGGTCCCTCAAGACAGGAGAAACAGATACGCAGTATTTT
cdr3_aa: CASSRSLKTGETDTQYF

clone_size: .
d_call: .
v_call: TRBV15
j_call: TRBJ1-3
cdr3_length: 15
cdr3_nt: TGTGCCACCAGCAGAGACTTGAGCTCTGGAAACACCATATATTTT
cdr3_aa: CATSRDLSSGNTIYF

clone_size: .
d_call: .
v_call: TRBV7-2
j_call: TRBJ2-7
cdr3_length: 13
cdr3_nt: TGTGCCAGCAGCCGGACACTCTCCTACGAGCAGTACTTC
cdr3_aa: CASSRTLSYEQYF

clone_size: .
d_call: .
v_call: TRBV6-4
j_call: TRBJ2-1
cdr3_length: 16
cdr3_nt: TGTGCCAGCAGTGACTCCGAGCTACGCTCCTACAATGAGCAGTTCTTC
cdr3_aa: CASSDSELRSYNEQFF

clone_size: .
d_call: TRBD1
v_call: TRBV5-4
j_call: TRBJ2-1
cdr3_length: 14
cdr3_nt: TGTGCCAGCAGCTTTGGGACAGGGCGCAATGAGCAGTTCTTC
cdr3_aa: CASSFGTGRNEQFF

clone_size: .
d_call: .
v_call: TRBV15
j_call: TRBJ2-1
cdr3_length: 12
cdr3_nt: TGTGCCACCAGCAGAGAAGTAGGTGAGCAGTTCTTC
cdr3_aa: CATSREVGEQFF

clone_size: few
d_call: .
v_call: TRBV19
j_call: TRBJ2-1
cdr3_length: 15
cdr3_nt: TGTGCCAGTAGTATAGTGGCGAGTAGCTCGTATGAGCAGTTCTTC
cdr3_aa: CASSIVASSSYEQFF

clone_size: .
d_call: TRBD1
v_call: TRBV11-1
j_call: TRBJ2-2
cdr3_length: 15
cdr3_nt: TGTGCCAGCAGCTTGGACAGGGTAACAACCGGGGAGCTGTTTTTT
cdr3_aa: CASSLDRVTTGELFF

clone_size: few
d_call: .
v_call: TRBV5-1
j_call: TRBJ1-2
cdr3_length: 14
cdr3_nt: TGCGCCAGCAGCTTGACAGCAACTAACTATGGCTACACCTTC
cdr3_aa: CASSLTATNYGYTF

clone_size: .
d_call: .
v_call: TRBV15
j_call: TRBJ1-5
cdr3_length: 13
cdr3_nt: TGTGCCACCAGCAGAAACGACAATCAGCCCCAGCATTTT
cdr3_aa: CATSRNDNQPQHF

clone_size: .
d_call: .
v_call: TRBV5-5
j_call: TRBJ1-5
cdr3_length: 12
cdr3_nt: TGTGCCAGCAGCTTCTCAGGGCAGCCCCAGCATTTT
cdr3_aa: CASSFSGQPQHF

clone_size: .
d_call: .
v_call: TRBV5-1
j_call: TRBJ2-6
cdr3_length: 16
cdr3_nt: TGCGCCAGCAGCCTGCCGGACAGCTCTGGGGCCAACGTCCTGACTTTC
cdr3_aa: CASSLPDSSGANVLTF

clone_size: once
d_call: TRBD1
v_call: TRBV4-3
j_call: TRBJ2-2
cdr3_length: 17
cdr3_nt: TGCGCCAGCAGCCAAGGGGGACAGGGAAGGAACACCGGGGAGCTGTTTTTT
cdr3_aa: CASSQGGQGRNTGELFF

clone_size: .
d_call: .
v_call: TRBV6-1
j_call: TRBJ2-2
cdr3_length: 13
cdr3_nt: TGTGCCAGCAAACGGTCGAACACCGGGGAGCTGTTTTTT
cdr3_aa: CASKRSNTGELFF

clone_size: .
d_call: TRBD1
v_call: TRBV7-6
j_call: TRBJ2-1
cdr3_length: 16
cdr3_nt: TGTGCCAGCAGCTCAAGCCGGGACAGGGGAGGCGCAGAGCAGTTCTTC
cdr3_aa: CASSSSRDRGGAEQFF

clone_size: .
d_call: .
v_call: TRBV4-1
j_call: TRBJ2-7
cdr3_length: 13
cdr3_nt: TGCGCCAGCAGCCAACGGGTGGGCGACGAGCAGTACTTC
cdr3_aa: CASSQRVGDEQYF

clone_size: .
d_call: .
v_call: TRBV6-5
j_call: TRBJ1-5
cdr3_length: 13
cdr3_nt: TGTGCCAGCAACGTATCGCCCAATCAGCCCCAGCATTTT
cdr3_aa: CASNVSPNQPQHF

clone_size: .
d_call: .
v_call: TRBV5-1
j_call: TRBJ2-5
cdr3_length: 14
cdr3_nt: TGCGCCAGCAGCCCGGGACCCATCCAAGAGACCCAGTACTTC
cdr3_aa: CASSPGPIQETQYF

clone_size: .
d_call: TRBD1
v_call: TRBV4-3
j_call: TRBJ1-6
cdr3_length: 15
cdr3_nt: TGCGCCAGCAGTCCCGCACACAGGGGCAATTCACCCCTCCACTTT
cdr3_aa: CASSPAHRGNSPLHF

clone_size: .
d_call: .
v_call: TRBV4-3
j_call: TRBJ2-1
cdr3_length: 11
cdr3_nt: TGCGCCAGCAGCCAGGCCGGCGAGCAGTTCTTC
cdr3_aa: CASSQAGEQFF

clone_size: .
d_call: .
v_call: TRBV2
j_call: TRBJ1-1
cdr3_length: 14
cdr3_nt: TGTGCCAGCAGTGAGAATTTGTCGGCAGGGAAAGCTTTCTTT
cdr3_aa: CASSENLSAGKAFF

clone_size: .
d_call: TRBD1
v_call: TRBV4-1
j_call: TRBJ1-1
cdr3_length: 14
cdr3_nt: TGCGCCAGCAGCCCCAGGGGGACGTTATCTGAAGCTTTCTTT
cdr3_aa: CASSPRGTLSEAFF

clone_size: .
d_call: .
v_call: TRBV27
j_call: TRBJ2-1
cdr3_length: 13
cdr3_nt: TGTGCCAGCAGTTCCAGGGTCTACAATGAGCAGTTCTTC
cdr3_aa: CASSSRVYNEQFF

clone_size: once
d_call: .
v_call: TRBV7-9
j_call: TRBJ2-1
cdr3_length: 15
cdr3_nt: TGTGCCAGCAGCTTGGGAGGCTACCCCTACAATGAGCAGTTCTTC
cdr3_aa: CASSLGGYPYNEQFF

clone_size: .
d_call: TRBD2
v_call: TRBV7-2
j_call: TRBJ2-7
cdr3_length: 16
cdr3_nt: TGTGCCAGCAGCCTGGGACTAGCGGGAGTGGGCTTCGAGCAGTACTTC
cdr3_aa: CASSLGLAGVGFEQYF

clone_size: .
d_call: .
v_call: TRBV5-4
j_call: TRBJ1-1
cdr3_length: 12
cdr3_nt: TGTGCCAGCAGCTTGGAACAGGGTGAAGCTTTCTTT
cdr3_aa: CASSLEQGEAFF

clone_size: .
d_call: .
v_call: TRBV5-4
j_call: TRBJ1-6
cdr3_length: 15
cdr3_nt: TGTGCCAGCAGCTTGATGGGACGGGAAAATTCACCCCTCCACTTT
cdr3_aa: CASSLMGRENSPLHF

clone_size: .
d_call: TRBD2
v_call: TRBV5-1
j_call: TRBJ2-5
cdr3_length: 14
cdr3_nt: TGCGCCAGCTCTAGCGGGGGGGCCTGGGAGACCCAGTACTTC
cdr3_aa: CASSSGGAWETQYF

clone_size: .
d_call: .
v_call: TRBV25-1
j_call: TRBJ2-3
cdr3_length: 13
cdr3_nt: TGTGCCAGCAGTGAATACCTCACAGATACGCAGTATTTT
cdr3_aa: CASSEYLTDTQYF

clone_size: .
d_call: .
v_call: TRBV4-1
j_call: TRBJ1-1
cdr3_length: 13
cdr3_nt: TGCGCCAGCAGCTTTGACAGAAACACTGAAGCTTTCTTT
cdr3_aa: CASSFDRNTEAFF